A selection of T cell receptor beta chains follows, all from one sample in a study of blood T cell repertoires in COVID-19. Sequencing used immunoSEQ multiplex PCR; TCRdb keeps in-frame clones, though not all of them. The sample contains 150,000 to 200,000 clones, about 88% of which appear only once. The material sequenced was peripheral blood. The receptors were sampled from a human donor in a cohort sampled during active COVID-19. Both conserved end residues are part of each CDR3. The D gene is left open where the match is weak. A clone size is listed for some rows: how often the clone was seen (once, few, many), or a class if it is expanded.

clone_size | j_call | v_call | cdr3_length | d_call | cdr3_nt | cdr3_aa
. | TRBJ2-1 | TRBV5-4 | 15 | . | TGTGCCAGCAGCTTGGGGGGACACCACTACAATGAGCAGTTCTTC | CASSLGGHHYNEQFF
. | TRBJ2-6 | TRBV4-1 | 17 | TRBD1 | TGCGCCAGCAGCCAATCCACAGGGGCCTCTGGGGCCAACGTCCTGACTTTC | CASSQSTGASGANVLTF
. | TRBJ1-4 | TRBV5-1 | 14 | . | TGCGCCAGCCATGGGGGCACAACTAATGAAAAACTGTTTTTT | CASHGGTTNEKLFF
. | TRBJ1-2 | TRBV5-1 | 14 | . | TGCGCCAGCAGCGCCCTACAGGGATCCTATGGCTACACCTTC | CASSALQGSYGYTF
once | TRBJ2-2 | TRBV9 | 16 | . | TGTGCCAGCAGCGTAGGCACAGGGGGGGGCACCGGGGAGCTGTTTTTT | CASSVGTGGGTGELFF
. | TRBJ2-1 | TRBV27 | 14 | TRBD1 | TGTGCCAGCAGTTTACAGGGGGCTAGCAATGAGCAGTTCTTC | CASSLQGASNEQFF
. | TRBJ2-7 | TRBV5-6 | 14 | . | TGTGCCAGCAGCTTCATGGAGGGGCTCAACGAGCAGTACTTC | CASSFMEGLNEQYF
. | TRBJ2-3 | TRBV24-1 | 15 | TRBD1 | TGTGCCACCAGTGACCCGGGACAGGGGTTTGATACGCAGTATTTT | CATSDPGQGFDTQYF
. | TRBJ1-1 | TRBV10-3 | 13 | . | TGTGCCATCAGTTCGACAGCAAACACTGAAGCTTTCTTT | CAISSTANTEAFF
. | TRBJ2-5 | TRBV7-2 | 16 | TRBD2 | TGTGCCAGCAGCTTATCAAGCGGGAGCCTTTGGGAGACCCAGTACTTC | CASSLSSGSLWETQYF
. | TRBJ1-2 | TRBV6-5 | 14 | . | TGTGCCAGCAGTTACTCGCAGGGGCAACGGGGCTACACCTTC | CASSYSQGQRGYTF
. | TRBJ1-2 | TRBV10-3 | 13 | TRBD1 | TGTGCCATCAGACAGGGGGATATCTATGGCTACACCTTC | CAIRQGDIYGYTF
. | TRBJ1-1 | TRBV28 | 16 | . | TGTGCCAGCAGTAAGGCAGGGGCCTATCTGAACACTGAAGCTTTCTTT | CASSKAGAYLNTEAFF
. | TRBJ2-5 | TRBV29-1 | 14 | . | TGCAGCGTTCCTCAGATTATAGGGGGAGAGACCCAGTACTTC | CSVPQIIGGETQYF
. | TRBJ2-6 | TRBV5-1 | 16 | TRBD1 | TGCGCCAGCAGCCCAGGGACAGACTCTGGGGCCAACGTCCTGACTTTC | CASSPGTDSGANVLTF
once | TRBJ1-5 | TRBV7-2 | 15 | . | TGTGCCAGCAGATTGGACACGATAGGGAATCAGCCCCAGCATTTT | CASRLDTIGNQPQHF
. | TRBJ1-1 | TRBV6-1 | 14 | . | TGTGCCAGCAGTGACAGGCCGAGGAACACTGAAGCTTTCTTT | CASSDRPRNTEAFF
. | TRBJ2-5 | TRBV24-1 | 18 | TRBD1 | TGTGCCACCAGTGATTTGGGGGGGACAGGGACCTACCAAGAGACCCAGTACTTC | CATSDLGGTGTYQETQYF
. | TRBJ2-1 | TRBV25-1 | 11 | . | TGTGCCAGCAGTGAATTCGATGAGCAGTTCTTC | CASSEFDEQFF
. | TRBJ1-6 | TRBV4-1 | 17 | TRBD1 | TGCGCCAGCAGCCAAGATACAGGGGCCTGGTATAATTCACCCCTCCACTTT | CASSQDTGAWYNSPLHF
. | TRBJ1-5 | TRBV7-2 | 16 | TRBD1 | TGTGCCAGCAGCCCTGCGCAGGGGGCGCGGGAGCAGCCCCAGCATTTT | CASSPAQGAREQPQHF
. | TRBJ1-3 | TRBV4-2 | 15 | TRBD1 | TGTGCCAGCAGCCAACCAGGGGGCTCTGGAAACACCATATATTTT | CASSQPGGSGNTIYF
. | TRBJ1-2 | TRBV7-2 | 15 | TRBD1 | TGTGCCAGCAGCTACGACCGGGACAGCAGATATAGCTACACCTTC | CASSYDRDSRYSYTF
few | TRBJ2-1 | TRBV6-4 | 15 | TRBD2 | TGTGCCAGCAGTGACGGGGCTAGCGGGGGCCATGAGCAGTTCTTC | CASSDGASGGHEQFF
. | TRBJ2-5 | TRBV5-6 | 17 | TRBD2 | TGTGCCAGCAGCTTCAGGACTAGCGGGAGGACCGAAGAGACCCAGTACTTC | CASSFRTSGRTEETQYF
. | TRBJ1-6 | TRBV18 | 16 | . | TGTGCCAGCTCACTAAACGGACAGCGCTATAATTCACCCCTCCACTTT | CASSLNGQRYNSPLHF
. | TRBJ1-2 | TRBV7-9 | 14 | TRBD1 | TGTGCCAGCACCGGACAGGGCCCTTACTATGGCTACACCTTC | CASTGQGPYYGYTF
. | TRBJ1-5 | TRBV6-6 | 12 | . | TGTGCCAGCAGGCCCTATGTCGGGCCCCAGCATTTT | CASRPYVGPQHF
. | TRBJ2-7 | TRBV6-1 | 14 | TRBD1 | TGTGCCAGCAGTGAAGCGACAGGGCTCTACGAGCAGTACTTC | CASSEATGLYEQYF
. | TRBJ2-7 | TRBV6-4 | 19 | TRBD1 | TGTGCCAGCAGTGAGCGGACAGGGCCCAAGGGATCAAGCTCCTACGAGCAGTACTTC | CASSERTGPKGSSSYEQYF
. | TRBJ2-3 | TRBV30 | 15 | . | TGTGCCTGGCGATGGAGGGACCGACTCACAGATACGCAGTATTTT | CAWRWRDRLTDTQYF
. | TRBJ1-1 | TRBV2 | 13 | . | TGTGCCAGCAGTGTTAACGGGTACACTGAAGCTTTCTTT | CASSVNGYTEAFF